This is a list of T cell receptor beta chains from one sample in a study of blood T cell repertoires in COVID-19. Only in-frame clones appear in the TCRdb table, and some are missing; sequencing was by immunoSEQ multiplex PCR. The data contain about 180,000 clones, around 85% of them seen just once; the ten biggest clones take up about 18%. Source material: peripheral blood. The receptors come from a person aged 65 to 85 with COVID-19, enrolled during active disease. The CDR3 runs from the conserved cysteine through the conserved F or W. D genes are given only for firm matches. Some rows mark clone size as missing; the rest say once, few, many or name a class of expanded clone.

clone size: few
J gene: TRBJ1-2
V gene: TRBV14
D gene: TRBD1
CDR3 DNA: TGTGCCAGCAGCCACGGAACAGGGGCGTTCTATGGCTACACCTTC
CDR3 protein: CASSHGTGAFYGYTF

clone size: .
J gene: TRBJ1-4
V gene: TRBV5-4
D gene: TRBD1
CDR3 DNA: TGTGCCAGCAGCTTGAGGACAGGAGAAAATGAAAAACTGTTTTTT
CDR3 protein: CASSLRTGENEKLFF

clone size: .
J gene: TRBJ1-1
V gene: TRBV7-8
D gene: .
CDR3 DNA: TGTGCCAGCAGCTTAGCGCTAAGGGCCGGGGCTGAAGCTTTCTTT
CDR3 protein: CASSLALRAGAEAFF

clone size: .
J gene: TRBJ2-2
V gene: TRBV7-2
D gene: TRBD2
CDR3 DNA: TGTGCCAGCAGCTTAGGATCCCTAGCGGGAACTACCGGGGAGCTGTTTTTT
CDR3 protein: CASSLGSLAGTTGELFF

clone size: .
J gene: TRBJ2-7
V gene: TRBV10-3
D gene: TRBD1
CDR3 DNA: TGTGCCACTCAACCGGGACAGGGCGGTAGCGAGCAGTACTTC
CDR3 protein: CATQPGQGGSEQYF

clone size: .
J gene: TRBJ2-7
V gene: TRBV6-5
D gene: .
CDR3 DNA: TGTGCCAGCAGCGGGTGGAGCAGGGGTTATCGCGAGCAGTACTTC
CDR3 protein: CASSGWSRGYREQYF

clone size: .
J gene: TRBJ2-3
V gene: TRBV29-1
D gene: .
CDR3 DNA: TGCAGCGTCGGAACCCCCACGCTGAGCGGCCGCACAGATACGCAGTATTTT
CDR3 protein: CSVGTPTLSGRTDTQYF

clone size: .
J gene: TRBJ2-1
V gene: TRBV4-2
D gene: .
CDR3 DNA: TGTGCCAGCAGCCCGGACAGACATGAGCAGTTCTTC
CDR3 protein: CASSPDRHEQFF

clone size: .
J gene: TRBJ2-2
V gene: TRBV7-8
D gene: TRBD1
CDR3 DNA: TGTGCCAGCAGCTTACGGACAGGGGGCACTGGGGAGCTGTTTTTT
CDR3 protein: CASSLRTGGTGELFF

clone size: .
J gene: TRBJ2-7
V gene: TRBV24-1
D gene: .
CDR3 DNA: TGTGCCACCAGTGACCGCACTAAGGATTCTCACGAGCAGTACTTC
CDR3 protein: CATSDRTKDSHEQYF

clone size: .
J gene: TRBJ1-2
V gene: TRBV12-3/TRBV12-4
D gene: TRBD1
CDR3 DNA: TGTGCCAGCAGTCCCTGGACAGGCTATGGCTACACCTTC
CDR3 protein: CASSPWTGYGYTF

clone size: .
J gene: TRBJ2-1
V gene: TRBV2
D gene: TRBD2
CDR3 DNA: TGTGCCAGCAGTGCGGGAAGAACGGGGGGGCCGGGGTTCTTC
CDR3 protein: CASSAGRTGGPGFF

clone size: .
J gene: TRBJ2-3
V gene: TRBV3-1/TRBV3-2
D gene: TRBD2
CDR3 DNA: TGTGCCAGCAGCCAGACTAGCAAGACAACGCAGTATTTT
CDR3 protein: CASSQTSKTTQYF

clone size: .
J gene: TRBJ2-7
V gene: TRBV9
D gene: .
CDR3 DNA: TGTGCCAGCAGCGTAGCACAGTACTCCTACGAGCAGTACTTC
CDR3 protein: CASSVAQYSYEQYF

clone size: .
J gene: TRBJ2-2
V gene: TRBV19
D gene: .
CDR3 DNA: TGTGCCAGTAGTATCGACAGGTTCGCGAACACCGGGGAGCTGTTTTTT
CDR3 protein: CASSIDRFANTGELFF

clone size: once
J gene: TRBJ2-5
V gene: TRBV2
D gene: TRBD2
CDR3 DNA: TGTGCCAGCAGGGTAGAGCGGGGGGGAAGAGAGACCCAGTACTTC
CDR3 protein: CASRVERGGRETQYF

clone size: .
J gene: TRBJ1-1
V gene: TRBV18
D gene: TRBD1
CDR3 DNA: TGTGCCAGCTCACCGGGACAGGGCGAAGCTTTCTTT
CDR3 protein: CASSPGQGEAFF

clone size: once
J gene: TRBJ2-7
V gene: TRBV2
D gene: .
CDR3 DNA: TGTGCCAGCAGTGAAGTCAGTGGTGTAGGGGGCGAGCAGTACTTC
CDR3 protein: CASSEVSGVGGEQYF

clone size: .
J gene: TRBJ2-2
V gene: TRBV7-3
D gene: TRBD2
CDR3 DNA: TGTGCCAGCAGCTCTAGCGGGAGCGTCGCCGGGGAGCTGTTTTTT
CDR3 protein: CASSSSGSVAGELFF

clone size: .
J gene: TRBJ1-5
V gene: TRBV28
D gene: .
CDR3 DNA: TGTGCCAGCAGTTTCGAGGCTCTCAATCAGCCCCAGCATTTT
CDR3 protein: CASSFEALNQPQHF

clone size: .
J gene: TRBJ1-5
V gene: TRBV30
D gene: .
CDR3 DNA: TGTGCCTGGAGTCCGGGGTTGGAACAGCCCCAGCATTTT
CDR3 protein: CAWSPGLEQPQHF

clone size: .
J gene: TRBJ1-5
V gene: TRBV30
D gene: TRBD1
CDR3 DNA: TGTGCCTGGAGTCGGGACAGCCTCCCCTTTTATAGCAATCAGCCCCAGCATTTT
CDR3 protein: CAWSRDSLPFYSNQPQHF

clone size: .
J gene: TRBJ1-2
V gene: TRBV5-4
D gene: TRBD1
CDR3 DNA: TGTGCCAGCAGCTTGGGTCCTTCTCCAGGGGGGAAAGGCTACACCTTC
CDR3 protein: CASSLGPSPGGKGYTF

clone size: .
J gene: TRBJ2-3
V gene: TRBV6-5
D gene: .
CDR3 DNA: TGTGCCAGCAGTCTCGGTCCTCGGGATACGCAGTATTTT
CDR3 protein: CASSLGPRDTQYF

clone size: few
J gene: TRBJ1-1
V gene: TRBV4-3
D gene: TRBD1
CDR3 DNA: TGCGCCAGCAGCCAGACAGGGCATACTGAAGCTTTCTTT
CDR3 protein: CASSQTGHTEAFF

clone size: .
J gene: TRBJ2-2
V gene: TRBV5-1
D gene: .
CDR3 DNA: TGCGCCAGCAGCCCGGCGGGGTATGCCGGGGAGCTGTTTTTT
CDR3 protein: CASSPAGYAGELFF

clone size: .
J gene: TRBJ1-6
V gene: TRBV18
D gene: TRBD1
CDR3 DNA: TGTGCCAGCTCACCGATCCAACAGGGGCGAACCAATTCACCCCTCCACTTT
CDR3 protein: CASSPIQQGRTNSPLHF

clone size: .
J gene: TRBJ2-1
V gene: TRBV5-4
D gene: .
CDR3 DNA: TGTGCCAGCAGCTCAGACTCCGAGCAGTTCTTC
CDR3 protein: CASSSDSEQFF

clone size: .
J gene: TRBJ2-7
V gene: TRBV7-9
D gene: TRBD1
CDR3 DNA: TGTGCCAGCAGCTTAGGGACAGGGGAAGTCCTCGAGCAGTACTTC
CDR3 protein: CASSLGTGEVLEQYF

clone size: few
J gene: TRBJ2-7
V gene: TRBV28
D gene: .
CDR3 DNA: TGTGCCAGCGAAGCCACTCACTACGAGCAGTACTTC
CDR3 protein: CASEATHYEQYF

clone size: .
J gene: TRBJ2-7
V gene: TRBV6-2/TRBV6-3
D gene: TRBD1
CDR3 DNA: TGTGCCAGCAGTAGAATGGGACAGGGGGCCTACGAGCAGTACTTC
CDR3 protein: CASSRMGQGAYEQYF

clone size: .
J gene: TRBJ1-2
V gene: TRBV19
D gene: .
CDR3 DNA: TGTGCCAGTGGCACATATGGCTACACCTTC
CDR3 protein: CASGTYGYTF

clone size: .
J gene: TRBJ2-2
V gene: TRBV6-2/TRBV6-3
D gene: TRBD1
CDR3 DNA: TGTGCCAGCAGTCGCCGACAGGGGAACACCGGGGAGCTGTTTTTT
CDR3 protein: CASSRRQGNTGELFF

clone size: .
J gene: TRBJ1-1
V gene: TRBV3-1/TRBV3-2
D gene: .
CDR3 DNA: TGTCCCGTTCCTAACACTGAAGCTTTCTTT
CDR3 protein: CPVPNTEAFF

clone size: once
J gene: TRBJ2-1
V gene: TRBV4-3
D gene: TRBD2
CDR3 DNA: TGCGCCAGCAGCCAACGAACTAGCGGGAGATCGGCTGAGCAGTTCTTC
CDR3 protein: CASSQRTSGRSAEQFF

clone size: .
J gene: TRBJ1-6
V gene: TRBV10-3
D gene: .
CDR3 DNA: TGTGCCATCAGTGCGGACAGCCATAATTCACCCCTCCACTTT
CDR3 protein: CAISADSHNSPLHF

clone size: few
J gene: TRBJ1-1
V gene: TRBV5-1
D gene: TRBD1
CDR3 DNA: TGCGCCAGCAGTAGGACAGGGGGGAACACTGAAGCTTTCTTT
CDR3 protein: CASSRTGGNTEAFF

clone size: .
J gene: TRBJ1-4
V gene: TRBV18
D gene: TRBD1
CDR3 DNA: TGTGCCAGCTCCTCCCCCGAGGGGGCTGGTGAAAAACTGTTTTTT
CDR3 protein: CASSSPEGAGEKLFF

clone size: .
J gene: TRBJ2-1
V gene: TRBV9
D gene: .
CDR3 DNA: TGTGCCAGCAGCGTAGCCCCGGAGCACCCCACTGACAATGAGCAGTTCTTC
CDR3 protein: CASSVAPEHPTDNEQFF

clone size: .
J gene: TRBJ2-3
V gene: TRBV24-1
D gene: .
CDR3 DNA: TGTGCCACCAGTGTCTCCACCCTCGGGGTGCAGTATTTT
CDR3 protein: CATSVSTLGVQYF

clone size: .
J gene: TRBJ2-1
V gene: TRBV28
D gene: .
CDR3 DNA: TGTGCCAGCAGTCGTACTCCAAGCTCCTACAATGAGCAGTTCTTC
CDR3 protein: CASSRTPSSYNEQFF

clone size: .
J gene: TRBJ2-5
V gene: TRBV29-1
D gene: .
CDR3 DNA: TGCAGCGGGCAGGGTACTTTCCAAGAGACCCAGTACTTC
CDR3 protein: CSGQGTFQETQYF

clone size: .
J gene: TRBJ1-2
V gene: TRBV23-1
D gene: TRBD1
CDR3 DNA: TGCGCCAGCAGTCAGCATCGCAGGGGACAGAGTAACTATGGCTACACCTTC
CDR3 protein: CASSQHRRGQSNYGYTF

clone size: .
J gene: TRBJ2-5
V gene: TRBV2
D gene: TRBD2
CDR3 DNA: TGTGCCTTCAAACTAGCGGCGGGTGAGACCCAGTACTTC
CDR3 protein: CAFKLAAGETQYF

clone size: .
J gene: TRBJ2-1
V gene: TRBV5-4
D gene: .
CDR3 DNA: TGTGCCAGCAGCCCTGAGGTTGGTTCTGGTGGCAATGAGCAGTTCTTC
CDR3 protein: CASSPEVGSGGNEQFF

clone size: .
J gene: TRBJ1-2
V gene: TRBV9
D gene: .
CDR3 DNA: TGTGCCAGCAGCGTAGATACAGGGCTCTATGGCTACACCTTC
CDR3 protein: CASSVDTGLYGYTF

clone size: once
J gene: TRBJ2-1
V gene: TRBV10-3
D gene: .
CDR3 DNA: TGTGCCATCAGTGAGTCGGCGGGAACCGTGGGGGGGCAGTTCTTC
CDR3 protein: CAISESAGTVGGQFF

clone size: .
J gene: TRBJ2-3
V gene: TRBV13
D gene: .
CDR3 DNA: TGTGCCAGCAGCTTGGCGGGGAAGAGTACGCAGTATTTT
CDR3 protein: CASSLAGKSTQYF